This T cell receptor beta chain was found in a study of T cells in Graves' hyperthyroidism and ophthalmopathy. Amplified regions were TCR beta CDR3 sequences from RNA transcripts. The primer set for the first-round RT-PCR of the TCR CDR3 was HTBI. TCRdb redid the calling of the multiplex PCR reads with MiXCR, one entry per CDR3 protein. The sample lists 300,000 to 350,000 distinct CDR3 sequences, 20% to 25% occurring once. The CDR3 totals 16 residues. Germline V gives CDR1 DFQATT, CDR2 SNEGSKA (reference sequence). Deletions cut 5 bases from V and 2 bases from J, with 18 bases between. Those patients with uncontrolled infection, other autoimmune disease, pregnancy or lactation were excluded.

The chain joins TRBV20-1 to TRBJ2-2; D is possibly TRBD1 (6 bases). The sequenced material came from blood. The sequence came from a woman aged 50 to 60 with Graves' hyperthyroidism. CDR3 amino acids: CSAEDSQNGNTGELFF. The DNA of the CDR3 is TGCAGTGCTGAGGACAGCCAGAACGGTAACACCGGGGAGCTGTTTTTT.